These T cell receptor beta chains were read from a single sample in a study of cytotoxic CD8 clonotypes in ibrutinib-treated CLL. Method: immunoSEQ multiplex PCR; TCRdb's copy keeps in-frame clones and lacks some. This sample carries 150,000 to 250,000 clones, over 55% of them seen once, and the ten largest clones take over 10%. This specimen was PBMCs, taken after 24 months of ibrutinib treatment. These receptors were obtained from a human donor with chronic lymphocytic leukemia. Each CDR3 is given with its conserved first and last residue. Fields, in order: J gene, clone size, V gene, D gene, CDR3 length, CDR3 DNA, CDR3 protein. D genes are given only for firm matches. Clone size, where shown, is once, few, many, or a class for clones that have expanded.

TRBJ2-7,.,TRBV4-3,.,16,TGCGCCAGCAGCCGGGGCCTGGGGGCAATTCTCTACGAGCAGTACTTC,CASSRGLGAILYEQYF
TRBJ1-2,.,TRBV27,.,17,TGTGCCAGCCCGTGTGGGAGCAAGGCAGGGAAGAACTATGGCTACACCTTC,CASPCGSKAGKNYGYTF
TRBJ2-7,.,TRBV7-6,TRBD1,15,TGTGCCAGCAGCTTATCTTCGGGACAGGGCACGGAGCAGTACTTC,CASSLSSGQGTEQYF
TRBJ2-7,.,TRBV4-2,.,14,TGTGCCAGCAGCCAAGATCTTGGGTACTACGAGCAGTACTTC,CASSQDLGYYEQYF
TRBJ1-5,.,TRBV7-9,TRBD1,14,TGTGCCAGCAGCTTAATAGGGGGCGTTCAGCCCCAGCATTTT,CASSLIGGVQPQHF
TRBJ2-1,.,TRBV21-1,.,20,TGTGCCAGCAGCAACAACCGGGACAGGGGGCGCGTCTCCACCTACAATGAGCAGTTCTTC,CASSNNRDRGRVSTYNEQFF
TRBJ1-4,.,TRBV6-1,.,16,TGTGCCAGCAGTGAAGCGCGATTGATCACTAATGAAAAACTGTTTTTT,CASSEARLITNEKLFF
TRBJ2-3,few,TRBV6-1,TRBD1,16,TGTGCCAGCAGTGACTGGGACAGTACAAGCACAGATACGCAGTATTTT,CASSDWDSTSTDTQYF
TRBJ2-6,.,TRBV5-4,TRBD1,16,TGTGCCAGCAGCCGACAGGGGGTCTCTGGGGCCAACGTCCTGACTTTC,CASSRQGVSGANVLTF
TRBJ2-5,.,TRBV15,.,14,TGTGCCACCAGCAGAGATCTTAACGGAGAGACCCAGTACTTC,CATSRDLNGETQYF
TRBJ1-2,.,TRBV15,.,13,TGTGCCACCAGCAGAGGGGGTGGGTATGGCTACACCTTC,CATSRGGGYGYTF
TRBJ2-2,.,TRBV10-3,TRBD2,14,TGTGCCATATGGCGGGGGTGGAACACCGGGGAGCTGTTTTTT,CAIWRGWNTGELFF
TRBJ2-5,.,TRBV27,.,15,TGTGCCAGCAGTTTCTCCATAGCTGCTGGAGAGACCCAGTACTTC,CASSFSIAAGETQYF
TRBJ2-7,.,TRBV7-6,.,13,TGTGCCAGCAGCTTATCCTGGAAGGGTAAGCAGTACTTC,CASSLSWKGKQYF
TRBJ1-1,few,TRBV18,.,15,TGTGCCAGCTCACCCCAACAGGCCCCGAACACTGAAGCTTTCTTT,CASSPQQAPNTEAFF
TRBJ2-1,.,TRBV7-2,.,17,TGTGCCAGCAGCTTCCGGACAGTTCGATTTTCCTACAATGAGCAGTTCTTC,CASSFRTVRFSYNEQFF
TRBJ2-5,few,TRBV18,.,14,TGTGCCAGCTCACGATCTGGGAGCCAAGAGACCCAGTACTTC,CASSRSGSQETQYF
TRBJ2-7,.,TRBV7-8,.,14,TGTGCCAGCAGCTTAGGGGACGGTCCCTACGAGCAGTACTTC,CASSLGDGPYEQYF
TRBJ1-2,.,TRBV28,.,14,TGTGCCAGCAGCCTCCCGGGGGAGGGCTATGGCTACACCTTC,CASSLPGEGYGYTF
TRBJ2-2,few,TRBV29-1,.,14,TGCAGCGCGGGACGTTCCCCGAACACCGGGGAGCTGTTTTTT,CSAGRSPNTGELFF
TRBJ2-1,.,TRBV15,.,11,TGTGCCACCAAGGCGGGATTAGAGCAGTTCTTC,CATKAGLEQFF
TRBJ2-1,few,TRBV11-2,TRBD2,16,TGTGCCAGCAGCATTGGCGGACTAGCGGGAGTAAATGAGCAGTTCTTC,CASSIGGLAGVNEQFF
TRBJ1-2,.,TRBV6-1,.,12,TGTGCCAGCAGTGAAGGTGGCTATGGCTACACCTTC,CASSEGGYGYTF
TRBJ2-5,.,TRBV29-1,TRBD1,12,TGCAGCGCGGACAGGGGGAAAGAGACCCAGTACTTC,CSADRGKETQYF
TRBJ2-1,once,TRBV5-8,.,17,TGTGCCAGCCCCTCTTCACCTTACCTAAGCTCCTACAATGAGCAGTTCTTC,CASPSSPYLSSYNEQFF
TRBJ1-4,.,TRBV25-1,TRBD1,17,TGTGCCAGCAGTGGTCGGTACAGGGGGATTTCTAATGAAAAACTGTTTTTT,CASSGRYRGISNEKLFF
TRBJ1-1,.,TRBV7-9,.,14,TGTGCCAGCAGCCGTTCAGGCCTGAACACTGAAGCTTTCTTT,CASSRSGLNTEAFF
TRBJ2-3,.,TRBV7-3,TRBD2,15,TGTGCCAGCAGCCTGACTAGCCATTACACAGATACGCAGTATTTT,CASSLTSHYTDTQYF
TRBJ2-7,.,TRBV11-2,.,13,TGTGCCAGCAGCCTCCCCGGGACCTACGAGCAGTACTTC,CASSLPGTYEQYF
TRBJ2-1,.,TRBV15,.,14,TGTGCCACCAGCAGAGATTGGTCAGTGCTTGAGCAGTTCTTC,CATSRDWSVLEQFF
TRBJ2-1,.,TRBV7-2,.,18,TGTGCCAGCAGCTTAGCGAGGGCAGGGTTAGGCTCCTACAATGAGCAGTTCTTC,CASSLARAGLGSYNEQFF
TRBJ2-1,.,TRBV2,.,14,TGTGCCAGCAGTCCGCGGACCAAATGGAATGAGCAGTTCTTC,CASSPRTKWNEQFF
TRBJ2-1,once,TRBV9,TRBD2,14,TGTGCCAGCAGCGTGGCGGGGGCCTACAATGAGCAGTTCTTC,CASSVAGAYNEQFF
TRBJ2-5,.,TRBV6-1,.,14,TGTGCCAGCGTCCCCGCAGGGACGTGGGAGACCCAGTACTTC,CASVPAGTWETQYF
TRBJ1-4,.,TRBV18,.,14,TGTGCCAGCTCCCGTTACGGGGGGCAGGAAAAACTGTTTTTT,CASSRYGGQEKLFF
TRBJ1-5,.,TRBV19,.,13,TGTGCCAGTAGTATTTTTGGGGATCGGCCCCAGCATTTT,CASSIFGDRPQHF
TRBJ2-3,once,TRBV30,.,11,TGTGCCTGGAGTAGGGCTAGCTCGCAGTATTTT,CAWSRASSQYF
TRBJ2-3,.,TRBV5-1,TRBD2,16,TGCGCCAGCAGCCCCGGGACTAGCGGGAGCACAGATACGCAGTATTTT,CASSPGTSGSTDTQYF
TRBJ1-5,.,TRBV7-2,TRBD1,16,TGTGCCAGCAGTGTCAGGGGGGATTATAGCAATCAGCCCCAGCATTTT,CASSVRGDYSNQPQHF
TRBJ1-3,.,TRBV9,.,15,TGTGCCAGCAGCGGGGACGGACGCTCTGGAAACACCATATATTTT,CASSGDGRSGNTIYF
TRBJ1-1,.,TRBV6-5,.,15,TGTGCCAGCACTCAGGAGCCGTTTTCGAACACTGAAGCTTTCTTT,CASTQEPFSNTEAFF
TRBJ2-6,.,TRBV5-8,.,16,TGTGCCAGCAGCTCCAACCGACCTACTCGGGCCAACGTCCTGACTTTC,CASSSNRPTRANVLTF
TRBJ2-7,few,TRBV25-1,.,9,TGTGCCGCGGGGCACGAGCAGTACTTC,CAAGHEQYF
TRBJ2-2,few,TRBV4-1,.,21,TGCGCCAGCAGCCAGCTCCCTCCTGTAAGGGGCGCGGCTTTGGTCACCGGGGAGCTGTTTTTT,CASSQLPPVRGAALVTGELFF
TRBJ2-1,.,TRBV29-1,.,10,TGCAGCGCGGACAGACCTGAGCAGTTCTTC,CSADRPEQFF
TRBJ2-1,few,TRBV10-3,TRBD2,19,TGTGCCATCAGTGAGTCGTGGACTAGTGCATCTCGAGCCTACAATGAGCAGTTCTTC,CAISESWTSASRAYNEQFF
TRBJ1-1,.,TRBV5-1,.,13,TGCGCCAGCAGCTTTGGTGGGAACACTGAAGCTTTCTTT,CASSFGGNTEAFF
TRBJ2-1,.,TRBV4-3,TRBD2,19,TGCGCCAGCAGCCAAGAAAGCTTCAAACTAGCGGGAGAGAACAATGAGCAGTTCTTC,CASSQESFKLAGENNEQFF
TRBJ2-1,.,TRBV28,.,16,TGTGCCAGCAGTCCACCTTGGGACACGGGCTACAATGAGCAGTTCTTC,CASSPPWDTGYNEQFF
TRBJ2-2,.,TRBV7-2,.,13,TGTGCCAGCAGCTTAGTACTAGCCGGGGAGCTGTTTTTT,CASSLVLAGELFF